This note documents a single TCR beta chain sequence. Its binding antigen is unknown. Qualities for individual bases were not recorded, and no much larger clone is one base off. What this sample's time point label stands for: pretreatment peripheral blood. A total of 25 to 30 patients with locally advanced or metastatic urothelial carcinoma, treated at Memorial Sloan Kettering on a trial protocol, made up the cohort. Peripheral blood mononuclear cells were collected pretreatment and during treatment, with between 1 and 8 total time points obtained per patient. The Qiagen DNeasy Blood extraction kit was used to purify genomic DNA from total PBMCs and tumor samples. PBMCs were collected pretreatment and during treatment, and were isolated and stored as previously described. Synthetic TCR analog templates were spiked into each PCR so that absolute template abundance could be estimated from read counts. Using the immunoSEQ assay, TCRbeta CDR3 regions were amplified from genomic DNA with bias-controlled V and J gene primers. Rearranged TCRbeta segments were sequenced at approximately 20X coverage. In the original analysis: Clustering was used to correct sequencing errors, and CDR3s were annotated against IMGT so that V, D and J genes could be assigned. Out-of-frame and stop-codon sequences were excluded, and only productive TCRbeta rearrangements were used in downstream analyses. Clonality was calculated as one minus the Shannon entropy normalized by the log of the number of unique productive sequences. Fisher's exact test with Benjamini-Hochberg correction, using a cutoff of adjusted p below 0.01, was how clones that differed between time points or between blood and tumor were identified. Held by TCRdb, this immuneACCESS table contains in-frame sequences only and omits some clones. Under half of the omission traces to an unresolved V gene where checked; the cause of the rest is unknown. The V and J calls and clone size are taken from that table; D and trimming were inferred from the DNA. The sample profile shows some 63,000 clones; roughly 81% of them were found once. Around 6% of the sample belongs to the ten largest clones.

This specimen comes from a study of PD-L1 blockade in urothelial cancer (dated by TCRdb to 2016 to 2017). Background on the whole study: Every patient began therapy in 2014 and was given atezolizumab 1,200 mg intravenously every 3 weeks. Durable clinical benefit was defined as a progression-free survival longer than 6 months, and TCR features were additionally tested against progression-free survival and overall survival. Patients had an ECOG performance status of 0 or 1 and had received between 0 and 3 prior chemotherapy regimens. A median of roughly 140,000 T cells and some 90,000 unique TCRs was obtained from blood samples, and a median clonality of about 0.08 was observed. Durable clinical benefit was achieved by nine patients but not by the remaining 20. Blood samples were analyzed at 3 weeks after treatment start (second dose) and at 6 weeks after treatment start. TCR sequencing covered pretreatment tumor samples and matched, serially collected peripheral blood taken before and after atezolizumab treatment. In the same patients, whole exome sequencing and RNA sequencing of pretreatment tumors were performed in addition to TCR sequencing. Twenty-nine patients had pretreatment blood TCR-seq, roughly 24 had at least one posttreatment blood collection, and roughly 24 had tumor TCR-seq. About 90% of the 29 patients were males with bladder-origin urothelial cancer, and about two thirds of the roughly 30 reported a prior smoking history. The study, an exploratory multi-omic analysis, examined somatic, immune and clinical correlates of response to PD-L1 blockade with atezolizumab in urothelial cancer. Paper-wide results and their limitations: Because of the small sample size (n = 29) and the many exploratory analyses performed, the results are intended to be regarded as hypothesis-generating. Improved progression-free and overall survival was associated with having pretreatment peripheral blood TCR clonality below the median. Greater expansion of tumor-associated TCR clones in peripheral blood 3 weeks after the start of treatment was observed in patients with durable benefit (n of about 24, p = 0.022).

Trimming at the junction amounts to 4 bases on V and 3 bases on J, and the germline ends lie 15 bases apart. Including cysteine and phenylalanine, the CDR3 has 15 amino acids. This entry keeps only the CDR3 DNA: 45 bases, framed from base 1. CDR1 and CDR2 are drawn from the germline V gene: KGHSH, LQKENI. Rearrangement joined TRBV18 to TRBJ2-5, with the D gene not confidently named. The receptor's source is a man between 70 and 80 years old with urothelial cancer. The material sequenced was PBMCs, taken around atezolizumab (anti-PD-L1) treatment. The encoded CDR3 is CASSHWAPSKETQYF. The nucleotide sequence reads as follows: TGTGCCAGCTCACACTGGGCCCCCTCAAAAGAGACCCAGTACTTC.